A single sample is the source of the 7 T cell receptor beta chains below, sequenced in a study of shared clonotypes between healthy human individuals (dated by TCRdb to 2020 to 2021). Library prep was done by the immunoSEQ multiplex PCR assay. What TCRdb holds here is the immuneACCESS table cut down to in-frame rearrangements. Part of the clones is not present; checked against another copy, under half of the missing clones reflect an unresolved V gene, and the others are unexplained. The sample data list about 820,000 clones, and 90% to 95% of these were observed just once. Around 24% of the sample goes to the ten largest clones. CD8 naive samples were obtained by positive selection for CCR7 among CD45RO-negative cells, yielding a CD45RA+CCR7+ population from which TemRA cells were excluded. Sequenced input: naive CD8+ T cells sorted from blood. The sample's cell subset or site label, decoded: CD45RA+CCR7+. The source of these receptors is a man aged 25-45 years in good health.

V gene TRBV7-2 combines with J gene TRBJ1-2, with D unresolved. The CDR3 spans 11 residues. Germline V CDR1 and CDR2: SGHTA, FQGNSA. Trimming removed 3 bases from V and 8 bases from J, with 7 bases in between. CDR3 coding DNA: TGTGCCAGCAGCTTGGGAGGAGGCTACACCTTC. It specifies CASSLGGGYTF.

V is TRBV27 and J is TRBJ1-5; 9 nucleotides match TRBD1. The CDR3 consists of 15 residues. J lost 5 bases, V lost 5 bases, and 7 bases had no gene match. Germline CDR1 MNHEY, CDR2 SMNVEV (reference sequence). This chain's CDR3 is CASSGPGQGYQPQHF. The CDR3 nucleotides read TGTGCCAGCAGTGGTCCGGGACAGGGTTATCAGCCCCAGCATTTT.

In regard to this clone: The junction differs from germline at one of its ends, possibly a read error. The CDR3 nucleotides are TGTGCCAGCAGTTTAGGCCCTAGCGGAGCCCTGCAGCAGTACTTC. It yields the protein CASSLGPSGALQQYF. V usage is TRBV7-2 and J usage is TRBJ2-7; the match to TRBD2 covers 7 bases. The CDR3 sequence is 15 residues long. CDR1 and CDR2 (germline): SGHTA, FQGNSA.

The rearrangement links TRBV19 to TRBJ1-1, with D hard to call. Germline V lookup: CDR1 LNHDA, CDR2 SQIVND (reference sequence). The CDR3 is 13 residues long. V was clipped by 1 base and J by 4 bases, with 7 bases between them. Written as DNA, the CDR3 is TGTGCCAGTAGTATAGGAGGGCCCACTGAAGCTTTCTTT. Protein: CASSIGGPTEAFF. The full variable domain, with the rest looked up from reference TRBV19 and TRBJ1-1, is DGGITQSPKYLFRKEGQNVTLSCEQNLNHDAMYWYRQDPGQGLRLIYYSQIVNDFQKGDIAEGYSVSREKKESFPLTVTSAQKNPTAFYLCASSIGGPTEAFFGQGTRLTVV.

The chain employs TRBV5-1 and TRBJ1-1, with D unclear. CDR1 SGHRS and CDR2 YFSETQ come from the germline V gene. CDR3 size: 15 residues. V lost 0 bases and J 4 bases, leaving 13 bases between the germline ends. The CDR3: CASSLVAPGSTEAFF. CDR3 DNA: TGCGCCAGCAGCTTGGTGGCCCCCGGGAGCACTGAAGCTTTCTTT.

The chain has TRBV30 and TRBJ2-1; possible D gene TRBD2, 6 bases. This CDR3 has 14 residues. Germline values: CDR1 GTSNPN, CDR2 SVGIG (reference sequence). The CDR3, as DNA: TGTGCTTCATTCCCGGGAGAGGGCTACAATGAGCAGTTCTTC. This translates into CASFPGEGYNEQFF.

The CDR3 coding sequence is TGTGCCAGCAGTCCGGGACTAGCAGGCGGCACAGATACGCAGTATTTT. It yields the protein CASSPGLAGGTDTQYF. V usage is TRBV28 and J usage is TRBJ2-3, with TRBD2 matching over 9 bases. The length of the CDR3 is 16 residues. With V trimmed by 5 bases and J by 1 base, 7 bases remained unmatched. Germline loops: CDR1 MDHEN, CDR2 SYDVKM.